These 24 T cell receptor beta chains came from one sample sequenced in a study of Graves' ophthalmopathy and Graves' hyperthyroidism. Amplification targeted the TCR beta CDR3 regions, with RNA transcripts as the source material. First-round RT-PCR used HTBI primers; second-round multiplex PCR followed. One entry per CDR3 protein results from TCRdb running MiXCR on the multiplex PCR reads. The sample holds over 650,000 distinct CDR3 sequences, under 50% seen once. Sequenced: peripheral blood. These receptors originate from an adult man with Graves' ophthalmopathy.

About this clonotype: The junction departs from the called germline gene at one end, perhaps through a read error. The chain uses TRBV7-9 and TRBJ2-5, with 8 bases aligning to TRBD2. Germline V gives CDR1 SEHNR, CDR2 FQNEAQ (reference sequence). This CDR3 has 15 amino acids. The CDR3 region is CASSGGVGELETQYF. CDR3 DNA sequence: TGCGCCAGCAGCGGGGGAGTAGGCGAGCTAGAGACCCAGTACTTC.

This clonotype has ten or more counts. The chain joins TRBV2 to TRBJ1-1; 7 bases align to TRBD1. Germline loops: CDR1 SNHLY, CDR2 FYNNEI. The length of the CDR3 is 14 residues. J was trimmed by 4 bases and V by 7 bases; bases with no gene match: 9. CDR3 region: CASTTTGIGTEAFF. CDR3 bases: TGTGCCAGCACCACGACAGGGATAGGCACTGAAGCTTTCTTT.

The chain carries TRBV6-6 and TRBJ1-3, with TRBD1 matching 7 bases. J was trimmed by 0 bases and V by 3 bases; bases with no gene match: 8. CDR3 length: 17 residues. Per germline, CDR1 MNHNY and CDR2 SVGAGI (reference sequence). The CDR3 region is CASSYLRTGDSGNTIYF. The CDR3 nucleotides are TGTGCCAGCAGTTATCTACGGACAGGAGACTCTGGAAACACCATATATTTT.

V gene TRBV29-1 combines with J gene TRBJ2-7; no firm D call. V lost 3 bases, J lost 7 bases, and 10 bases lay in between. Germline V gene data show CDR1 as SQVTM and CDR2 as ANQGSEA. The CDR3 is 11 amino acids. CDR3 DNA sequence: TGCAGCGTTGAGAGCGTGGGGGAGCAGTACTTC. Its protein product is CSVESVGEQYF.

This clonotype was counted a single time. Just one base apart from a much larger clone, this may be a read error. The CDR3, as DNA: TGCGGTGCTAGAGATCCGGGGGAGAGCTCCTACGAGCAGTACTTC. It specifies CGARDPGESSYEQYF. The rearrangement links TRBV20-1 to TRBJ2-7, with D possibly TRBD2 on 6 matching bases. This CDR3 contains 15 residues. Germline V CDR1 and CDR2: DFQATT, SNEGSKA (reference sequence).

V gene TRBV5-6 combines with J gene TRBJ1-4; the D gene is possibly TRBD1 (5 bases). The V and J ends lost 7 bases and 1 base respectively, with 17 bases between them. This CDR3 has 16 residues. Germline V gene data show CDR1 as SGHDT and CDR2 as YYEEEE. The CDR3, as DNA: TGTGCCAGCTCACCCTATCCGACAGAAACTAATGAAAAACTGTTTTTT. Translation gives CASSPYPTETNEKLFF. Together with reference TRBV5-6 and TRBJ1-4, the CDR3 gives the full variable domain: DAGVTQSPTHLIKTRGQQVTLRCSPKSGHDTVSWYQQALGQGPQFIFQYYEEEERQRGNFPDRFSGHQFPNYSSELNVNALLLGDSALYLCASSPYPTETNEKLFFGSGTQLSVL.

The genes are TRBV10-3 and TRBJ2-6; D unresolved. Germline CDR1 and CDR2: ENHRY and SYGVKD. Trimming stripped 0 bases from V and 0 bases from J, with 6 bases between. The CDR3 has 16 amino acids. The CDR3 loop reads CAISESRDSGANVLTF. CDR3 in DNA: TGTGCCATCAGTGAGTCCCGAGACTCTGGGGCCAACGTCCTGACTTTC.

This clonotype has ten or more counts. The rearrangement links TRBV4-1 to TRBJ2-5; the D gene is possibly TRBD2 (6 bases). Per germline, CDR1 MGHRA and CDR2 YSYEKL. V lost 2 bases, J lost 3 bases, and 10 bases lay in between. CDR3 length equals 14 residues. The CDR3 loop reads CASSQNLAEETQYF. In nucleotides, the CDR3 is TGCGCCAGCAGCCAAAACTTAGCGGAAGAGACCCAGTACTTC.

The CDR3 region is CSLRTGEVGNQPQHF. CDR3 sequence (DNA): TGCAGCCTACGGACAGGGGAGGTGGGCAATCAGCCCCAGCATTTT. This chain links TRBV29-1 with TRBJ1-5; 9 bases map to TRBD1. The length of the CDR3 is 15 residues. V dropped 8 bases and J dropped 2; count of bases not matched to a gene: 10. CDR1 is SQVTM and CDR2 is ANQGSEA in the germline V gene.

This clonotype was observed a handful of times. At one end the junction does not follow the germline gene, possibly because of a read error. This sequence joins TRBV7-2 and TRBJ2-6, with a tentative D call TRBD1 (5 bases). The CDR3 has 13 amino acids. Germline CDR1 reads SGHTA; CDR2 reads FQGNSA. The CDR3 DNA reads as TGTGCCAGCAGCTTGGAGTTAAGGGGCACTGAAGCTTTC. Amino acids: CASSLELRGTEAF.

There are many counts of this clonotype. The J gene is TRBJ2-7, the V gene TRBV7-6, with 7 positions matching TRBD2. The CDR3 covers 15 residues. After removal of 3 bases from V and 0 bases from J, the junction contained 5 bases not matched to a gene. Per germline, CDR1 SGHVS and CDR2 FNYEAQ. Here the CDR3 reads CASSLRAGNSYEQYF. CDR3 bases: TGTGCCAGCAGCTTGCGAGCGGGGAACTCCTACGAGCAGTACTTC. Full variable domain (missing parts from reference TRBV7-6 and TRBJ2-7): GAGVSQSPRYKVTKRGQDVALRCDPISGHVSLYWYRQALGQGPEFLTYFNYEAQQDKSGLPNDRFSAERPEGSISTLTIQRTEQRDSAMYRCASSLRAGNSYEQYFGPGTRLTVT.

The J gene is TRBJ2-6, the V gene TRBV11-3; D uncertain. The CDR3 is 20 residues long. Germline lookup yields CDR1 SGHNT and CDR2 YENEEA. V lost 0 bases and J 4 bases, leaving 22 bases between the germline ends. The CDR3 sequence is CASSLDMRAYDLSGANVLTF. CDR3 DNA sequence: TGTGCCAGCAGCTTAGATATGAGAGCATATGATCTGTCCGGGGCCAACGTCCTGACTTTC. Drawing the rest from reference TRBV11-3 and TRBJ2-6, the complete variable domain is EAGVVQSPRYKIIEKKQPVAFWCNPISGHNTLYWYLQNLGQGPELLIRYENEEAVDDSQLPKDRFSAERLKGVDSTLKIQPAELGDSAVYLCASSLDMRAYDLSGANVLTFGAGSRLTVL.

Turning to this clonotype: This may be a read error, as it is one base from a much larger clone. It is likely a read error, because the conserved phenylalanine at the end of the CDR3 is missing. The V and J genes are TRBV20-1 and TRBJ2-7, with 7 bases matching TRBD1. J lost 1 base, V lost 6 bases, and 9 bases had no gene match. Looked up from germline, CDR1 is DFQATT and CDR2 is SNEGSKA (reference sequence). CDR3 length: 14 residues. The CDR3 region has the DNA TGCAGTGCCTTACACGGACAGGCTTCCTACGAGCAGTACCTC. Translated: CSALHGQASYEQYL.

This chain joins TRBV25-1 and TRBJ2-7; D perhaps matches TRBD1 (6 bases). V lost 3 bases, J lost 2 bases, and 17 bases lay in between. CDR1 is MGHDK and CDR2 is SYGVNS in the germline V gene. The CDR3 has 16 residues. In DNA form, the CDR3 reads TGTGCCAGCAGTGACTACCCACAGGGTACGGCCTACGAGCAGTACTTC. It specifies CASSDYPQGTAYEQYF.

In regard to this clonotype: It may be a read error: a sequence one base away is much more abundant. J is TRBJ2-7 and V is TRBV10-3; TRBD1 might be the D (6 bases). CDR1 is ENHRY and CDR2 is SYGVKD in the germline V gene. V was pared by 6 bases and J by 0 bases, with 12 bases between. CDR3 length: 14 amino acids. CDR3 sequence reads: CAIRGGQRSYEQYF. The CDR3, as DNA: TGTGCCATCAGAGGTGGACAGCGCTCCTACGAGCAGTACTTC.

This clonotype was detected only once. Since a much larger clone is just one base distant, this may be a read error. The gene calls are TRBV29-1 and TRBJ2-7; the match to TRBD2 covers 11 bases. This CDR3 has 13 amino acids. Germline trimming cut 5 bases from V and 6 bases from J; bases unmatched to any gene: 6. The germline V gene has CDR1 SQVTM and CDR2 ANQGSEA. Here the CDR3 reads CSVTSGSQGEQYF. The CDR3 coding sequence is TGCAGCGTTACTAGCGGGAGCCAAGGCGAGCAGTACTTC.

For this clonotype: Since a much larger clone is just one base distant, this may be a read error. V and J are TRBV5-5 and TRBJ2-7, with D unresolved. The V and J ends lost 4 bases and 2 bases respectively, with 13 bases between them. From germline, CDR1 is SGHKS and CDR2 YYEKEE (reference sequence). This CDR3 contains 14 residues. CDR3 in DNA: TGTGCCAGCAGCGTAGGTGGGTTCCCCTACGAGCAGTACTTC. Protein: CASSVGGFPYEQYF.

This clonotype was observed many times. The chain joins TRBV10-3 to TRBJ2-2, with a weak D call TRBD1 (6 bases). V was pared by 0 bases and J by 3 bases, with 14 bases between. Germline lookup yields CDR1 ENHRY and CDR2 SYGVKD. This CDR3 region has 17 residues. The CDR3: CAISESGTPGHTGELFF. CDR3 in DNA: TGTGCCATCAGTGAGTCCGGGACACCAGGGCACACCGGGGAGCTGTTTTTT.

This clonotype was counted ten times or more. The chain has TRBV20-1 and TRBJ1-4, with a weak D call TRBD1 (5 bases). The CDR3 has 14 residues. The ends were cut back, 0 bases at V and 8 bases at J, with 13 bases in the middle. Germline V gives CDR1 DFQATT, CDR2 SNEGSKA (reference sequence). The CDR3 DNA follows: TGCAGTGCTAGAGATAAGAGGGGTGGGGAAAAACTGTTTTTT. This translates into CSARDKRGGEKLFF.

In this sample, this clonotype turned up once. This may arise from a read error, as a much more abundant clone is one base away. The chain's CDR3 is CASGRTSGSCEQYF. The CDR3 region has the DNA TGTGCCAGCGGTAGGACTAGCGGGAGTTGCGAGCAGTACTTC. J is TRBJ2-7 and V is TRBV12-3 or TRBV12-4, with 13 bases matching TRBD2. The CDR3 contains 14 residues. V shed 8 bases, J shed 6 bases, and the junction held 7 bases outside the gene matches.

The chain recombines TRBV14 with TRBJ1-2, with D perhaps matching TRBD1 (6 bases). V was trimmed by 4 bases and J by 7 bases, leaving 10 bases between them. The CDR3 contains 12 residues. Germline V gene data show CDR1 as SGHDN and CDR2 as FVKESK. The CDR3 here is CASSRETGGYTF. CDR3 nucleotide sequence: TGTGCCAGCAGCCGAGAGACAGGTGGCTACACCTTC.

This clonotype has only one observation. A much bigger clone sits one base away, suggesting this may be a read error. The CDR3 DNA reads TGCAGTGCTGGAGACGAGACGGAAGGATTCTACGAGCAGTACTTC. Protein product: CSAGDETEGFYEQYF. The V and J genes are TRBV20-1 and TRBJ2-7, with unresolved D. This CDR3 region has 15 residues. Germline loops: CDR1 DFQATT, CDR2 SNEGSKA (reference sequence).

In regard to this clonotype: Given a much more abundant clone one base away, this may be a read error. V is TRBV2 and J is TRBJ2-5; TRBD2 agrees at 10 bases. With 8 bases clipped from V and 5 bases from J, the junction kept 14 bases outside the gene matches. This CDR3 is built from 16 residues. Germline assignment: CDR1 SNHLY and CDR2 FYNNEI. The CDR3 is CASGLGLAGAGETQYF. CDR3 sequence (DNA): TGTGCCAGCGGTTTGGGTCTAGCGGGAGCGGGGGAGACCCAGTACTTC.

Notes on this clonotype: It is likely a read error, because the conserved phenylalanine at the end of the CDR3 is missing. V is TRBV11-2 and J is TRBJ1-1; 7 bases are a match to TRBD1. This CDR3 comprises 15 residues. Losses at the gene ends were 9 bases for V and 5 bases for J; bases not matched to a gene: 15. The V gene's germline CDR1 is SGHAT and CDR2 FQNNGV. CDR3 amino acids: CASSRGTPGGTEAFL. The CDR3 coding sequence is TGTGCCAGTAGTAGAGGGACGCCAGGGGGGACTGAAGCTTTCCTT.